Below are 27 T cell receptor beta chains sequenced from a single sample in a study of blood T cells in healthy people across ages (dated by TCRdb to about 2015). The library was prepared using 5' RACE. These reads were obtained on an Illumina HiSeq 2500. A second PCR of about 6 to 11 cycles was performed with a sample-barcoded 5' primer and a J-beta primer mix. The public sequencing data were trimmed at Q25 with fastp and processed into clonotypes with MiXCR by TCRdb, which kept only in-frame beta chains. CDR3 protein sequences are deduplicated, and each keeps its most common genes and DNA. The sample records about 650,000 distinct CDR3 sequences, approximately 30% of which are singletons. Clones ranked in the top ten supply approximately 15% of the sample. The source material was blood. These TCRs come from a woman aged 80 or over in good health. Donor details come from another sample of the same person, matched by shared clones.

This chain links TRBV7-2 with TRBJ1-5; TRBD1 matches 7 bases. Looked up from germline, CDR1 is SGHTA and CDR2 is FQGNSA. The V segment lost 8 bases and the J segment 4 bases; nucleotides outside the gene matches: 14. The CDR3 totals 16 residues. CDR3 residues: CASGILSGGANQPQHF. The DNA of the CDR3 is TGTGCCAGCGGGATCCTCTCAGGGGGGGCTAATCAGCCCCAGCATTTT. Full variable domain (outside the CDR3, taken from reference TRBV7-2 and TRBJ1-5): GAGVSQSPSNKVTEKGKDVELRCDPISGHTALYWYRQSLGQGLEFLIYFQGNSAPDKSGLPSDRFSAERTGGSVSTLTIQRTQQEDSAVYLCASGILSGGANQPQHFGDGTRLSIL.

Ten or more counts support this clonotype. The chain recombines TRBV12-3 or TRBV12-4 with TRBJ2-6, with D possibly being TRBD1 or TRBD2 (5 bases each). The CDR3 runs to 13 residues. Trimming took off 7 bases at V and 4 bases at J, with 8 bases between the two ends. Here the CDR3 reads CASTGTGANVLTF. The CDR3 nucleotides read TGTGCCAGCACGGGGACGGGGGCCAACGTCCTGACTTTC.

This clonotype was seen only a few times. The rearrangement uses TRBV13 and TRBJ1-1, with TRBD1 matching over 8 bases. Germline CDR1 and CDR2: PRHDT and FYEKMQ (reference sequence). The V segment lost 6 bases and the J segment 4 bases; nucleotides outside the gene matches: 10. The length of the CDR3 is 15 residues. The CDR3 spells CASSSYRGSFTEAFF. The DNA for the CDR3 is TGTGCCAGCAGTTCCTACAGGGGGAGCTTCACTGAAGCTTTCTTT.

The sample holds a few counts of this clonotype. The V call is TRBV3-1, the J call TRBJ1-5, with a possible D match to TRBD1 (6 bases). The V and J ends lost 4 bases and 7 bases respectively, with 14 bases between them. Germline-derived CDR1 and CDR2 are LGHDT and YNNKEL (reference sequence). The CDR3 totals 14 residues. The CDR3 spells CASSRGGARQPQHF. The CDR3 nucleotides are TGTGCCAGCAGCCGGGGGGGGGCGAGACAGCCCCAGCATTTT.

This clonotype was picked up many times. The chain is built from TRBV7-9 and TRBJ2-7, with 7 bases matching TRBD2. Per the germline V gene, CDR1 is SEHNR and CDR2 is FQNEAQ (reference sequence). The CDR3 loop spans 15 amino acids. The J segment lost 1 base and the V segment lost 1 base, leaving 4 bases of the junction unmatched. The chain's CDR3 is CASSLVGAGSYEQYF. DNA of the CDR3: TGTGCCAGCAGCTTAGTCGGAGCGGGGTCCTACGAGCAGTACTTC.

This clonotype was counted many times. The genes are TRBV6-5 and TRBJ1-1; unclear D gene. Per the germline V gene, CDR1 is MNHEY and CDR2 is SVGAGI. This CDR3 contains 16 residues. V lost 0 bases and J lost 5, with 16 bases in between. CDR3 sequence: CASSYSQRPGVTEAFF. DNA of the CDR3: TGTGCCAGCAGTTACTCGCAACGGCCGGGCGTGACTGAAGCTTTCTTT.

The table lists this clonotype with a few counts. V usage is TRBV19 and J usage is TRBJ1-2, with D possibly being TRBD1 (5 bases). The CDR3 has 14 amino acids. V lost 5 bases and J 4 bases, leaving 14 bases between the germline ends. Germline CDR1 and CDR2: LNHDA and SQIVND (reference sequence). In nucleotides, the CDR3 is TGTGCCAGTAGTCCTCAGGGCGAACTCTATGGCTACACCTTC. Its protein product is CASSPQGELYGYTF.

On this clonotype itself: An end of the junction does not agree with germline; a read error may underlie this. This sequence joins TRBV20-1 and TRBJ1-4, with D possibly being TRBD1 (5 bases). Per germline, CDR1 DFQATT and CDR2 SNEGSKA (reference sequence). This CDR3 contains 15 residues. CDR3 in DNA: TGCAGTGCTAGACGGTTTGGCAGGGCCTCGGAAAAACTGGTTTTT. Its translation: CSARRFGRASEKLVF.

A word on this clonotype: A read error is possible here, since a much larger clone lies one base away. The chain is built from TRBV18 and TRBJ1-2; D is unresolved. Germline assignment: CDR1 KGHSH and CDR2 LQKENI. V was clipped by 1 base and J by 12 bases, with 15 bases between them. The CDR3 covers 13 residues. The CDR3 here is CASSPQGTVDHTF. In DNA form, the CDR3 reads TGTGCCAGCTCACCACAGGGAACCGTAGACCACACCTTC.

This clonotype was found many times. The genes are TRBV10-3 and TRBJ1-2; D is unresolved. V lost 2 bases and J 1 base, leaving 5 bases between the germline ends. The CDR3 extends over 13 amino acids. Germline V gene sequence: CDR1 ENHRY, CDR2 SYGVKD. The CDR3 is CAISEGDNYGYTF. The CDR3, as DNA: TGTGCCATCAGTGAGGGGGATAACTATGGCTACACCTTC.

This chain connects TRBV2 to TRBJ1-4; D gene ambiguous. Per germline, CDR1 SNHLY and CDR2 FYNNEI. The CDR3 consists of 13 residues. Trimming left V 4 bases short and J 6 bases short, with 9 bases between. The chain's CDR3 is CASSARRDEKLFF. DNA for the CDR3: TGTGCCAGCAGTGCGAGGCGGGATGAAAAACTGTTTTTT.

This clonotype was found many times. V gene TRBV28 combines with J gene TRBJ2-1; D is unclear. CDR1 is MDHEN and CDR2 is SYDVKM in the germline V gene. V was trimmed by 6 bases and J by 0 bases, leaving 15 bases between them. CDR3 length equals 16 residues. CDR3 protein: CASRTSGPTSYNEQFF. The CDR3 DNA follows: TGTGCCAGCAGGACTTCCGGGCCTACCTCCTACAATGAGCAGTTCTTC.

The V and J genes are TRBV5-6 and TRBJ2-2, with TRBD1 matching 10 bases. V lost 3 bases to trimming and J lost 3 bases; unmatched junction nucleotides: 2. The CDR3 contains 15 residues. The germline CDR1 and CDR2 sequences are SGHDT and YYEEEE. CDR3 sequence reads: CASSSGTGDTGELFF. CDR3 in DNA: TGTGCCAGCAGCTCCGGGACAGGGGACACCGGGGAGCTGTTTTTT.

This clonotype has a count of ten or more. V gene TRBV20-1 combines with J gene TRBJ2-1; TRBD2 matches 13 bases. The junction had 16 bases not matched to a gene; V was cut back by 0 bases and J by 8 bases. There are 19 residues in the CDR3. The germline V gene has CDR1 DFQATT and CDR2 SNEGSKA (reference sequence). The CDR3 nucleotides read TGCAGTGCTAGAGATGTGGCACTAGCGGGGGGGCTGTCAGAGGATGAGCAGTTCTTC. It encodes CSARDVALAGGLSEDEQFF.

Many counts were recorded for this clonotype. This sequence joins TRBV5-5 and TRBJ2-1; D not certain. The CDR3 has 16 amino acids. Per the germline V gene, CDR1 is SGHKS and CDR2 is YYEKEE (reference sequence). Trimming removed 0 bases at V and 7 bases at J, with 17 bases between. Written as DNA, the CDR3 is TGTGCCAGCAGCTTGGACTTTGCTAGATCCCCTAATGAGCAGTTCTTC. This translates into CASSLDFARSPNEQFF.

This clonotype was picked up many times. The J gene is TRBJ2-1, the V gene TRBV12-3 or TRBV12-4; tentatively, D is TRBD1 (6 bases). V was cut by 3 bases and J by 5 bases, with 20 bases left in between. The CDR3 has 17 residues. CDR3 DNA: TGTGCCAGCAGTTTGATCTTAACAGGGAAAATTGACAATGAGCAGTTCTTC. Its translation: CASSLILTGKIDNEQFF.

This clonotype was counted a single time. The genes are TRBV29-1 and TRBJ2-1, with 8 bases that match TRBD1. The J call may be incorrect, as the DNA end agrees better with TRBJ2-7. Germline values: CDR1 SQVTM, CDR2 ANQGSEA. The length of the CDR3 is 12 residues. CDR3 amino acids: CSVNRGSYEQYF. CDR3 nucleotide sequence: TGCAGCGTGAACAGGGGGAGTTACGAGCAGTACTTC.

The chain joins TRBV7-3 to TRBJ1-1, with D hard to call. This CDR3 has 14 amino acids. Trimming took off 4 bases at V and 0 bases at J, with 9 bases between the two ends. Germline loops: CDR1 SGHTA, CDR2 FQGTGA. CDR3 protein: CASSSTTLNTEAFF. The CDR3 nucleotides are TGTGCCAGCAGCTCTACAACATTGAACACTGAAGCTTTCTTT.

In this sample, this clonotype turned up many times. The chain combines TRBV20-1 with TRBJ1-5; 10 nucleotides line up with TRBD1. CDR3 length: 19 amino acids. With V trimmed by 0 bases and J by 2 bases, 13 bases remained unmatched. Germline V gene lookup returns CDR1 DFQATT and CDR2 SNEGSKA (reference sequence). The CDR3 loop reads CSARERDRGGVVGNQPQHF. CDR3 nucleotide sequence: TGCAGTGCTAGAGAACGGGACAGGGGAGGAGTAGTAGGCAATCAGCCCCAGCATTTT.

This clonotype was counted only a few times. The chain links TRBV7-2 to TRBJ2-7; 7 bases align to TRBD2. Trimming removed 2 bases from V and 3 bases from J; junction bases left unmatched: 4. The length of the CDR3 is 14 residues. Looked up from germline, CDR1 is SGHTA and CDR2 is FQGNSA. CDR3 residues: CASSLLAGDYEQYF. The CDR3 DNA is TGTGCCAGCAGCTTACTCGCGGGAGACTACGAGCAGTACTTC. The variable domain in full, with the rest retrieved from reference TRBV7-2 and TRBJ2-7, is GAGVSQSPSNKVTEKGKDVELRCDPISGHTALYWYRQSLGQGLEFLIYFQGNSAPDKSGLPSDRFSAERTGGSVSTLTIQRTQQEDSAVYLCASSLLAGDYEQYFGPGTRLTVT.

With respect to this clonotype: With a much larger clone just one base away, this may be a read error. This sequence joins TRBV18 and TRBJ2-1; a possible D gene is TRBD2 (7 bases). CDR1 is KGHSH and CDR2 is LQKENI in the germline V gene. The CDR3 has 15 residues. Trimming removed 2 bases from V and 12 bases from J, with 20 bases in between. The CDR3 nucleotides read TGTGCCAGCTCACCAAGGGGGGGTGCGATGTATGGGCAGTTCTTC. It specifies CASSPRGGAMYGQFF. Looking up the rest from reference TRBV18 and TRBJ2-1 gives the full variable domain: NAGVMQNPRHLVRRRGQEARLRCSPMKGHSHVYWYRQLPEEGLKFMVYLQKENIIDESGMPKERFSAEFPKEGPSILRIQQVVRGDSAAYFCASSPRGGAMYGQFFGPGTRLTVL.

The chain combines TRBV5-6 with TRBJ1-5; the D gene is possibly TRBD1 (5 bases). The V gene lost 0 bases and the J gene lost 2 bases, with 9 bases spanning the gap. This CDR3 is 15 amino acids long. Germline CDR1 reads SGHDT; CDR2 reads YYEEEE. The CDR3, as DNA: TGTGCCAGCAGCTTGGCGTTGGGGGGCAATCAGCCCCAGCATTTT. Its protein is CASSLALGGNQPQHF.

The table lists this clonotype with many counts. This chain connects TRBV9 to TRBJ2-7; no definite D call. Germline loops: CDR1 SGDLS, CDR2 YYNGEE. CDR3 size: 13 residues. V dropped 4 bases and J dropped 5 bases, with 13 bases sitting between them. The CDR3 loop is CASSTRGSNEQYF. The CDR3 DNA reads as TGTGCCAGCAGCACCCGCGGTAGTAACGAGCAGTACTTC.

This clonotype appeared many times. The V and J genes are TRBV5-6 and TRBJ2-4, with 7 bases matching TRBD1. CDR3 length: 17 residues. The ends lost 4 bases at V and 0 bases at J; junction bases unmatched: 10. Germline V gene lookup returns CDR1 SGHDT and CDR2 YYEEEE. CDR3 nucleotide sequence: TGTGCCAGCAGCCGGGGAAGGGGGCGAGGAGCCAAAAACATTCAGTACTTC. It codes for CASSRGRGRGAKNIQYF.

This clonotype was detected ten times or more. The chain uses TRBV10-3 and TRBJ2-1, with a weak D call TRBD1 (6 bases). Germline V gives CDR1 ENHRY, CDR2 SYGVKD. Trimming took 7 bases from V and 6 from J, leaving 22 bases between them. The CDR3 loop spans 16 amino acids. The CDR3 DNA follows: TGTGCCATCATCCGGGACACCGCGATGGGTCTCAATGAGCAGTTCTTC. It encodes CAIIRDTAMGLNEQFF.

On this clonotype itself: A read error is possible here, since a much larger clone lies one base away. The CDR3 does not end in the conserved phenylalanine or tryptophan, so this is likely a read error. V is TRBV6-5 and J is TRBJ2-3; D remains unclear. Germline assignment: CDR1 MNHEY and CDR2 SVGAGI. V was shortened by 7 bases and J by 5 bases, with 16 bases between the two germline ends. The CDR3 length is 14 residues. The CDR3 here is CASKTGFSGDTQYV. The CDR3 DNA reads TGTGCCAGCAAGACGGGCTTTAGTGGAGATACGCAGTATGTT.

This clonotype was found many times. This chain links TRBV12-3 or TRBV12-4 with TRBJ1-5, with TRBD1 matching over 8 bases. The CDR3 is made up of 16 amino acids. V shed 4 bases, J shed 3 bases, and the junction held 8 bases outside the gene matches. CDR3 nucleotide sequence: TGTGCCAGCAGTTCGATACGGACAGGGAACAATCAGCCCCAGCATTTT. This sequence encodes CASSSIRTGNNQPQHF.